The 15 T cell receptor beta chains reported below all come from one sample, sequenced in a study of blood T cell repertoires in COVID-19. Generated by immunoSEQ multiplex PCR, the TCRdb table keeps only in-frame clones and is missing some. The data contain about 270,000 clones, roughly nine tenths of them singletons. Sequencing was carried out using peripheral blood. The source is a woman in her thirties with COVID-19, enrolled during active disease.

The chain recombines TRBV6-1 with TRBJ1-1, with D possibly TRBD1 on 5 matching bases. Germline CDR1 is MNHNS and CDR2 is SASEGT. The CDR3 is 15 amino acids. Trimming stripped 2 bases from V and 8 bases from J, with 18 bases between. CDR3 loop: CASSETRSRTPEAFF. The CDR3 DNA reads as TGTGCCAGCAGTGAAACTCGTAGTAGGACACCCGAAGCTTTCTTT.

This clone came up once. The chain couples TRBV14 to TRBJ2-6; D uncertain. The germline V gene has CDR1 SGHDN and CDR2 FVKESK. The V and J ends lost 2 bases and 2 bases respectively, with 4 bases between them. The CDR3 sequence is 14 residues long. DNA of the CDR3: TGTGCCAGCAGCCAATCCGCTGGGGCCAACGTCCTGACTTTC. As protein: CASSQSAGANVLTF.

CDR3 nucleotides: TGTGCCAGCAGCTTGTTAAGGGACAGGCCCCGCGATGGCTACACCTTC. Residues: CASSLLRDRPRDGYTF. V gene TRBV5-8 combines with J gene TRBJ1-2, with TRBD1 identical over 8 bases. The CDR3 totals 16 residues. The germline CDR1 and CDR2 sequences are SGHTS and YDEGEE. J gave up 6 bases and V 1 base, and 11 bases lay outside the gene matches.

As concerns this clone: Other nucleotide sequences from this sample produce the same CDR3. The rearrangement links TRBV19 to TRBJ1-1; TRBD1 is a possible D gene (6 bases). The CDR3 totals 12 residues. Trimming took 7 bases from V and 2 from J, leaving 8 bases between them. CDR1 and CDR2 from the germline V gene are LNHDA and SQIVND (reference sequence). The CDR3 loop is CASKQGNTEAFF. In DNA, the CDR3 is TGTGCCAGTAAACAGGGAAACACTGAAGCTTTCTTT. The entire variable domain, with the rest obtained from reference TRBV19 and TRBJ1-1, is as follows: DGGITQSPKYLFRKEGQNVTLSCEQNLNHDAMYWYRQDPGQGLRLIYYSQIVNDFQKGDIAEGYSVSREKKESFPLTVTSAQKNPTAFYLCASKQGNTEAFFGQGTRLTVV.

This chain links TRBV27 with TRBJ2-7, with TRBD1 as a possible D gene (6 bases). This CDR3 spans 13 amino acids. CDR1 is MNHEY and CDR2 is SMNVEV in the germline V gene (reference sequence). V was cut by 4 bases and J by 6 bases, with 13 bases left in between. CDR3 sequence (DNA): TGTGCCAGCAGTTGGGACAAGGCCACCGAGCAGTACTTC. This encodes CASSWDKATEQYF.

The V gene is TRBV11-2, the J gene TRBJ2-5; 12 nucleotides match TRBD2. Germline CDR1 SGHAT, CDR2 FQNNGV. V dropped 4 bases and J dropped 2; count of bases not matched to a gene: 2. This CDR3 has 15 amino acids. The CDR3 DNA reads as TGTGCCAGCAGCTGGACTAGCGGGACACAAGAGACCCAGTACTTC. It specifies CASSWTSGTQETQYF.

V and J are TRBV11-2 and TRBJ1-6, with 7 bases matching TRBD1. The germline gives CDR1 SGHAT, CDR2 FQNNGV. Losses at the gene ends were 1 base for V and 10 bases for J; bases not matched to a gene: 13. CDR3 length: 17 amino acids. The CDR3 here is CASSLAFPGQSSSPLHF. CDR3 nucleotides: TGTGCCAGCAGCTTAGCTTTTCCGGGACAGAGCTCGTCACCCCTCCACTTT.

This clone has a single count. This rearrangement joins TRBV18 to TRBJ1-6; 9 bases fit TRBD1. V lost 1 base to trimming and J lost 0 bases; unmatched junction nucleotides: 7. The CDR3 has 19 residues. The germline V gene encodes CDR1 KGHSH and CDR2 LQKENI. CDR3 in amino acids: CASSPRRDRDRSYNSPLHF. The CDR3 region has the DNA TGTGCCAGCTCACCACGCCGGGACAGGGACCGCTCCTATAATTCACCCCTCCACTTT.

The chain employs TRBV30 and TRBJ1-1; 9 positions agree with TRBD1. The J segment lost 5 bases and the V segment lost 5 bases, leaving 3 bases of the junction unmatched. The CDR3 has 12 residues. In germline, CDR1 is GTSNPN, CDR2 SVGIG (reference sequence). The DNA for the CDR3 is TGTGCCTGGGTGGACAGGGGAACTGAAGCTTTCTTT. Amino acid sequence: CAWVDRGTEAFF.

This chain uses TRBV30 with TRBJ1-2; D uncertain. This CDR3 contains 13 residues. V lost 4 bases and J 7 bases, leaving 16 bases between the germline ends. Looked up from germline, CDR1 is GTSNPN and CDR2 is SVGIG (reference sequence). The CDR3: CAWNVAGMSGYTF. The DNA of the CDR3 is TGTGCCTGGAATGTTGCAGGCATGAGTGGCTACACCTTC.

The chain links TRBV10-1 to TRBJ2-1; D gene ambiguous. With 0 bases removed from V and 6 bases from J, the gap between germline ends came to 9 bases. Germline assignment: CDR1 WNHNN and CDR2 SYGVQD (reference sequence). The CDR3 length is 14 residues. In DNA form, the CDR3 reads TGCGCCAGCAGTGAGTCTTTGCGGTCCAATGAGCAGTTCTTC. As protein: CASSESLRSNEQFF.

In this sample, this clone turned up once. The J gene is TRBJ1-2, the V gene TRBV11-3; no reliable D call. The CDR3 length is 12 residues. Deletions cut 3 bases from V and 5 bases from J, with 7 bases between. Germline CDR1 reads SGHNT; CDR2 reads YENEEA. The CDR3 coding sequence is TGTGCCAGCAGCTTCGGGAATTATGGCTACACCTTC. Encoded protein: CASSFGNYGYTF.

The rearrangement uses TRBV2 and TRBJ2-1, with 7 bases fitting TRBD1. The CDR3 spans 14 residues. In germline, CDR1 is SNHLY, CDR2 FYNNEI. V trimming: 4 bases; J trimming: 9 bases; junction bases outside the gene matches: 9. The CDR3 DNA reads TGTGCCAGCAGTGTACTACAGGGGCCCGGTGAGCAGTTCTTC. Protein product: CASSVLQGPGEQFF.

The chain combines TRBV11-2 with TRBJ2-3, with 12 bases identical to TRBD2. The V gene's germline CDR1 is SGHAT and CDR2 FQNNGV. V was clipped by 2 bases and J by 2 bases; unmatched bases: 5. CDR3 length: 17 amino acids. CDR3 residues: CASSLSASGGATDTQYF. The CDR3 DNA follows: TGTGCCAGCAGCTTATCGGCTAGCGGGGGGGCCACAGATACGCAGTATTTT.

In this sample, this clone turned up a few times. The chain combines TRBV7-6 with TRBJ1-1; D may be TRBD1 (5 bases). Trimming took 5 bases from V and 3 from J, leaving 22 bases between them. The CDR3 has 17 amino acids. Germline CDR1 is SGHVS and CDR2 is FNYEAQ. CDR3 in DNA: TGTGCCAGCAGCCCAGCGGGGGGTTGGTCGAAGGACACTGAAGCTTTCTTT. Its translation: CASSPAGGWSKDTEAFF.